The rows below give T cell receptor beta chains drawn from one sample of a study of Ad26.COV2.S vaccination and SARS-CoV-2 variants. Only in-frame clones appear in the TCRdb table, and some are missing; sequencing was by immunoSEQ multiplex PCR. The sample lists about 320,000 clones, almost 90% seen once, with 5% to 6.5% in the top ten. Material: peripheral blood, obtained in a trial of Ad26.COV2.S vaccine versus placebo. The receptors were sampled from a person aged 18-60 years who received the Ad26.COV2.S COVID-19 vaccine or a placebo. CDR3s leave out the opening cysteine and the closing phenylalanine or tryptophan. Some rows mark clone size as missing; the rest say once, few, many or name a class of expanded clone.

j_gene | abundance | v_gene | CDR3aa
TRBJ1-2 | - | TRBV27 | ASSLTGGAAGYT
TRBJ1-6 | - | TRBV28 | ASSSGNSPLH
TRBJ1-2 | - | TRBV7-3 | ASSSGPRDGYT
TRBJ1-4 | - | TRBV5-1 | ASRGEQGTEKLF
TRBJ1-6 | - | TRBV27 | ASSSLGQGNSPLH
TRBJ2-1 | - | TRBV19 | ASSWDRDNEQF
TRBJ1-6 | - | TRBV3-1/TRBV3-2 | ASSQEWQNSPLH
TRBJ2-3 | once | TRBV10-2 | ASNLGAGTDTQY
TRBJ2-5 | - | TRBV5-8 | ASSSGQIETQY
TRBJ2-1 | - | TRBV27 | ASSFFLGQEEF
TRBJ2-1 | once | TRBV3-1/TRBV3-2 | ASSRWTSGIGEQF
TRBJ1-1 | - | TRBV11-3 | ASSLVLGGEAF
TRBJ1-1 | - | TRBV7-9 | ASTPGGANTEAF
TRBJ2-7 | once | TRBV4-1 | ASSQPTSGGREQY
TRBJ2-3 | - | TRBV7-2 | ASSLGLAGGQY
TRBJ1-5 | - | TRBV29-1 | SVASGLNQPQH
TRBJ2-1 | - | TRBV11-3 | ASSSYSSGSSYNEQF
TRBJ1-2 | - | TRBV7-2 | ASSLDSNYGYT
TRBJ2-1 | - | TRBV3-1/TRBV3-2 | ASSQDLRLAGPNEQF
TRBJ1-3 | - | TRBV10-1 | ASILYTVSKARRRYSGNTIY
TRBJ2-3 | - | TRBV7-9 | ASSQRAGGTDTQY
TRBJ2-1 | - | TRBV19 | ASSIGLAGYNEQF
TRBJ2-7 | - | TRBV15 | ATSSGRDRGLGEQY
TRBJ1-1 | - | TRBV18 | ASSLGTFNTEAF
TRBJ1-1 | - | TRBV7-9 | ASSYPTGEAEAF
TRBJ1-5 | - | TRBV7-6 | ASSLGPGSNQPQH
TRBJ2-5 | - | TRBV4-1 | ASSQTSGGEETQY
TRBJ2-7 | - | TRBV7-2 | ASSLAAFGYEQY
TRBJ2-7 | - | TRBV7-9 | ASSFDNSPAYEQY
TRBJ2-2 | - | TRBV13 | ASSFRPPNTGELF
TRBJ1-1 | - | TRBV4-3 | ASSQARQMNTEAF
TRBJ1-1 | - | TRBV7-9 | ASSRDNSEAF
TRBJ2-1 | - | TRBV4-1 | ASSPKIDDEQF